This T cell receptor (beta chain) stems from a study of T cell repertoires in cytomegalovirus infection. Study details: CMV epitopes used comprised recently identified HLA-C-restricted ones and well-studied HLA-B-restricted ones.

CDR1 SGHDT and CDR2 YYEEEE come from the germline V gene. The CDR3 is 13 amino acids. V was pared by 2 bases and J by 6 bases, with 2 bases of the junction left unmatched. TCRdb re-analysed the reads in MiXCR, keeping a single row per CDR3 protein. The sample carries roughly 500,000 distinct CDR3 sequences, approximately 40% recorded once. This clonotype appeared a few times. What it binds is unknown. This TCR was sampled from a human donor in good health (CMV status not recorded). Some clones in this sample may be carry-over from other donors' samples. The sample in question was cultured PBMCs, obtained from culture after CMV antigen stimulation. The chain employs TRBV5-6 and TRBJ2-1; TRBD1 agrees at 7 bases. In DNA, the CDR3 is TGTGCCAGCAGCTTTGGGACAGTCAATGAGCAGTTCTTC. Translation gives CASSFGTVNEQFF.